The T cell receptor beta chain described here comes from a study of CD8 T cells in Susac syndrome. Multiple sclerosis controls were treatment-naive patients with stable or active relapsing-remitting disease. TEMRA cells were enriched by FACS, while CD8+ and CD4+ T cells were obtained through a negative isolation that was performed magnetically. This CDR3 is built from 16 residues. V dropped 5 bases and J dropped 10; count of bases not matched to a gene: 16. Germline V lookup: CDR1 MGHRA, CDR2 YSYEKL. With random hexamers, about 0.45 to 1 ug RNA was reverse transcribed. TCRdb analysed the immunoSEQ multiplex PCR reads with MiXCR anew, one entry per CDR3 protein. Here the sample spans approximately 270,000 distinct CDR3 sequences, just over 90% being singletons. A single count supports this clonotype.

J is TRBJ2-2 and V is TRBV4-1, with 7 positions matching TRBD2. The sequence derives from a human donor with multiple sclerosis. The specimen sequenced was CD4+ T cells from PBMCs. CDR3 in amino acids: CASSSGGGNYPTELFF. CDR3 in DNA: TGCGCCAGCAGCTCTGGGGGGGGAAACTACCCCACGGAGCTGTTTTTT.